These T cell receptor beta chains were read from a single sample in a study of T cell changes during pregnancy in multiple sclerosis. TCRdb's table, derived via immunoSEQ multiplex PCR, lists solely in-frame clones and lacks some. The sample records around 30,000 clones, just over 90% being singletons. Sequencing used CD8+ T cells from peripheral blood mononuclear cells, obtained in the second trimester of pregnancy. All receptors derive from a female donor with multiple sclerosis, enrolled in a pregnancy study. Both conserved end residues are part of each CDR3. Each record gives: CDR3 DNA, CDR3 protein, J gene, D gene, clone size, V gene. A D gene is named only where the DNA matches it firmly. Expanded clones get a size class; other rows say once, few or many, or leave the size out.

CDR3 DNA: TGTGCCAGCAGCCCAGGCAGCGGGAGCTCCTACAATGAGCAGTTCTTC; CDR3 protein: CASSPGSGSSYNEQFF; J gene: TRBJ2-1; D gene: TRBD2; clone size: .; V gene: TRBV7-6
CDR3 DNA: TGCGCCAGCAGCCAAGAGCCCGGACAGGGTGCCACCGGGGAGCTGTTTTTT; CDR3 protein: CASSQEPGQGATGELFF; J gene: TRBJ2-2; D gene: TRBD1; clone size: .; V gene: TRBV4-1
CDR3 DNA: TGTGCCAGTAGCGGATCAGACAGCCGCTCCTACAATGAGCAGTTCTTC; CDR3 protein: CASSGSDSRSYNEQFF; J gene: TRBJ2-1; D gene: .; clone size: .; V gene: TRBV19
CDR3 DNA: TGCAGCGTTGAAGATTCGGCGGGGGCCGGGGAGCTGTTTTTT; CDR3 protein: CSVEDSAGAGELFF; J gene: TRBJ2-2; D gene: TRBD2; clone size: .; V gene: TRBV29-1
CDR3 DNA: TGCGCCAGCAGCCAAGTATACGCCGCGGAGCAGTATTTT; CDR3 protein: CASSQVYAAEQYF; J gene: TRBJ2-3; D gene: .; clone size: .; V gene: TRBV4-1
CDR3 DNA: TGTGCCTGGAGTCCCCGGGACAGGGACACCGGGGAGCTGTTTTTT; CDR3 protein: CAWSPRDRDTGELFF; J gene: TRBJ2-2; D gene: TRBD1; clone size: few; V gene: TRBV30
CDR3 DNA: TGTGCCAGCCCGTACAGTCGAAAGACCTATGGCTACACCTTC; CDR3 protein: CASPYSRKTYGYTF; J gene: TRBJ1-2; D gene: .; clone size: .; V gene: TRBV5-6
CDR3 DNA: TGTGCCAGCAGCCCACAAGAAGCTAGCGGGAGCGAGCAGTACTTC; CDR3 protein: CASSPQEASGSEQYF; J gene: TRBJ2-7; D gene: TRBD2; clone size: once; V gene: TRBV9
CDR3 DNA: TGTGCCAGCAGTTTAGGGGCAGCTAGAAATGAAAAACTGTTTTTT; CDR3 protein: CASSLGAARNEKLFF; J gene: TRBJ1-4; D gene: .; clone size: .; V gene: TRBV27
CDR3 DNA: TGTGCCAGCAGGAGCGCTGGCGTACTAGCGGGAGGGCCGTTAGCCAAAAACATTCAGTACTTC; CDR3 protein: CASRSAGVLAGGPLAKNIQYF; J gene: TRBJ2-4; D gene: TRBD2; clone size: .; V gene: TRBV2
CDR3 DNA: TGTGCCAGTGGGACAGGGGGTTTGCTAGGCTACACCTTC; CDR3 protein: CASGTGGLLGYTF; J gene: TRBJ1-2; D gene: TRBD1; clone size: .; V gene: TRBV7-2
CDR3 DNA: TGTGCCACCAGCACGTACAGGGGGCTTAGCAATCAGCCCCAGCATTTT; CDR3 protein: CATSTYRGLSNQPQHF; J gene: TRBJ1-5; D gene: TRBD1; clone size: .; V gene: TRBV15
CDR3 DNA: TGTGCCAGCAGCCTCGCGGATCAGCCCCAGCATTTT; CDR3 protein: CASSLADQPQHF; J gene: TRBJ1-5; D gene: .; clone size: .; V gene: TRBV7-9
CDR3 DNA: TGTGCCTGGAGGGGACAGGGGACCGGCTACGAGCAGTACTTC; CDR3 protein: CAWRGQGTGYEQYF; J gene: TRBJ2-7; D gene: TRBD1; clone size: once; V gene: TRBV30
CDR3 DNA: TGTGCCAGCAGCCAAGAATGGAGCCAGATGAACACTGAAGCTTTCTTT; CDR3 protein: CASSQEWSQMNTEAFF; J gene: TRBJ1-1; D gene: .; clone size: few; V gene: TRBV4-2
CDR3 DNA: TGTGCCAGCAGTGAAGGTGGGCAGGGGGCCGTATACGAGCAGTACTTC; CDR3 protein: CASSEGGQGAVYEQYF; J gene: TRBJ2-7; D gene: TRBD1; clone size: .; V gene: TRBV2
CDR3 DNA: TGTGCCAGCAGCTCGACGTCCGGGACTAGAGCTCGCTTGGCCTACGAGCAGTACTTC; CDR3 protein: CASSSTSGTRARLAYEQYF; J gene: TRBJ2-7; D gene: TRBD2; clone size: .; V gene: TRBV7-9
CDR3 DNA: TGTGCCAGCAGCTTAATAGCGGGAAAGGACTACGAGCAGTACTTC; CDR3 protein: CASSLIAGKDYEQYF; J gene: TRBJ2-7; D gene: TRBD2; clone size: .; V gene: TRBV5-4
CDR3 DNA: TGTGCCAGCAGCGCGCGGGGCGAGGGGAAAGCTGAAGCTTTCTTT; CDR3 protein: CASSARGEGKAEAFF; J gene: TRBJ1-1; D gene: .; clone size: .; V gene: TRBV2
CDR3 DNA: TGTGCCAGCCAACTAGCGGGAGGGCCCCATGAGCAGTTCTTC; CDR3 protein: CASQLAGGPHEQFF; J gene: TRBJ2-1; D gene: TRBD2; clone size: .; V gene: TRBV5-4
CDR3 DNA: TGTGCCAGCAGCCGTACAGGGGACGGCTACACCTTC; CDR3 protein: CASSRTGDGYTF; J gene: TRBJ1-2; D gene: TRBD1; clone size: .; V gene: TRBV4-2
CDR3 DNA: TGTGCCAGCAGCCTATCTAAGGTTCTAGCTAACTATGGCTACACCTTC; CDR3 protein: CASSLSKVLANYGYTF; J gene: TRBJ1-2; D gene: .; clone size: .; V gene: TRBV7-4
CDR3 DNA: TGTGCCAGCAGGACGACTGATGCTAACTATGGCTACACCTTC; CDR3 protein: CASRTTDANYGYTF; J gene: TRBJ1-2; D gene: .; clone size: .; V gene: TRBV25-1
CDR3 DNA: TGTGCCAGCCAGGGCCTTTGGGGGACAGGCACTGAAAAACTGTTTTTT; CDR3 protein: CASQGLWGTGTEKLFF; J gene: TRBJ1-4; D gene: TRBD1; clone size: .; V gene: TRBV28
CDR3 DNA: TGTGCCGCTTCCCGAGGGACTGAGGCTTTCTTT; CDR3 protein: CAASRGTEAFF; J gene: TRBJ1-1; D gene: .; clone size: .; V gene: TRBV30
CDR3 DNA: TGCGCCAGCAGCCATATGGAGGGGAGCTCCTACAATGAGCAGTTCTTC; CDR3 protein: CASSHMEGSSYNEQFF; J gene: TRBJ2-1; D gene: .; clone size: .; V gene: TRBV4-1
CDR3 DNA: TGTGCCAGTAGTCTGGGACAGGGGAACACTGAAGCTTTCTTT; CDR3 protein: CASSLGQGNTEAFF; J gene: TRBJ1-1; D gene: TRBD1; clone size: .; V gene: TRBV19
CDR3 DNA: TGTGCCAGCAGCTTCGGCGGGGCCACCTACGAGCAGTACTTC; CDR3 protein: CASSFGGATYEQYF; J gene: TRBJ2-7; D gene: .; clone size: once; V gene: TRBV5-6
CDR3 DNA: TGTGCCAGCAGTGACGGGACAGGGGATTACAATGAGCAGTTCTTC; CDR3 protein: CASSDGTGDYNEQFF; J gene: TRBJ2-1; D gene: TRBD1; clone size: .; V gene: TRBV6-4
CDR3 DNA: TGTGCCAGCAGCCCGGCCGGGGGTGAGACCCAGTACTTC; CDR3 protein: CASSPAGGETQYF; J gene: TRBJ2-5; D gene: .; clone size: .; V gene: TRBV16
CDR3 DNA: TGTGCCAGCAGCCAACAGTCTAGCTCCTACGAGCAGTACTTC; CDR3 protein: CASSQQSSSYEQYF; J gene: TRBJ2-7; D gene: .; clone size: .; V gene: TRBV14
CDR3 DNA: TGTGCCAGCTCACCACCGACCGGGACAGGGGTTCGGTATGGCTACACCTTC; CDR3 protein: CASSPPTGTGVRYGYTF; J gene: TRBJ1-2; D gene: TRBD1; clone size: .; V gene: TRBV18
CDR3 DNA: TGCGCCAGCAGTGACCCCGCAGGGGGCTCCTACGAGCAGTACTTC; CDR3 protein: CASSDPAGGSYEQYF; J gene: TRBJ2-7; D gene: TRBD1; clone size: .; V gene: TRBV10-1
CDR3 DNA: TGTGCCAGCAGCTACGGACTAGCGGGAGCGGATAGGTACGAGCAGTACTTC; CDR3 protein: CASSYGLAGADRYEQYF; J gene: TRBJ2-7; D gene: TRBD2; clone size: .; V gene: TRBV11-2
CDR3 DNA: TGTGCCAGCAGTTTGGCGGGACAGGCAGCCTCCTACGAGCAGTACTTC; CDR3 protein: CASSLAGQAASYEQYF; J gene: TRBJ2-7; D gene: TRBD1; clone size: .; V gene: TRBV28
CDR3 DNA: TGCGCCAGCAGCCCCTCAGGGGGCCTGAACCGTCAGCCCCAGCATTTT; CDR3 protein: CASSPSGGLNRQPQHF; J gene: TRBJ1-5; D gene: TRBD1; clone size: .; V gene: TRBV4-1
CDR3 DNA: TGTGCCAGCAGCTCACAGGGGTTTTACGAGCAGTACTTC; CDR3 protein: CASSSQGFYEQYF; J gene: TRBJ2-7; D gene: TRBD1; clone size: .; V gene: TRBV5-6
CDR3 DNA: TGTGCCAGCAGCTTAGCGCGGGAAGAACGTCATGAGCAGTTCTTC; CDR3 protein: CASSLAREERHEQFF; J gene: TRBJ2-1; D gene: .; clone size: .; V gene: TRBV7-9
CDR3 DNA: TGTGCCAGCAGTTTGTATCAGGACAGGGGGCATGGCACTGAAGCTTTCTTT; CDR3 protein: CASSLYQDRGHGTEAFF; J gene: TRBJ1-1; D gene: TRBD1; clone size: once; V gene: TRBV27
CDR3 DNA: TGTGCCAGCAGCCCCTTTGCACTAGCGAGCTCCTACAATGAGCAGTTCTTC; CDR3 protein: CASSPFALASSYNEQFF; J gene: TRBJ2-1; D gene: TRBD2; clone size: .; V gene: TRBV7-6
CDR3 DNA: TGTGCCAGCAGCTCATGGGACAGGGGGATTGGCGAGCAGTACTTC; CDR3 protein: CASSSWDRGIGEQYF; J gene: TRBJ2-7; D gene: TRBD1; clone size: few; V gene: TRBV5-4
CDR3 DNA: TGTGCCAGCAGCTTATTGCCGAGCGCAGCCTACAATGAGCAGTTCTTC; CDR3 protein: CASSLLPSAAYNEQFF; J gene: TRBJ2-1; D gene: .; clone size: .; V gene: TRBV7-9
CDR3 DNA: TGTGCCAGCAGCGTAGGAGGCGGAGGCACAGATACGCAGTATTTT; CDR3 protein: CASSVGGGGTDTQYF; J gene: TRBJ2-3; D gene: .; clone size: .; V gene: TRBV9
CDR3 DNA: TGCAGCGTTGACCGAATGAGTACTTACGGCTACACCTTC; CDR3 protein: CSVDRMSTYGYTF; J gene: TRBJ1-2; D gene: .; clone size: .; V gene: TRBV29-1
CDR3 DNA: TGCGCCAGCAGCCAAGTTGGACTAAACTACGAGCAGTACTTC; CDR3 protein: CASSQVGLNYEQYF; J gene: TRBJ2-7; D gene: .; clone size: .; V gene: TRBV4-1
CDR3 DNA: TGCGCCAGCAGCCCTCACATAAGGAGTCAGCCCCAGCATTTT; CDR3 protein: CASSPHIRSQPQHF; J gene: TRBJ1-5; D gene: .; clone size: medium-sized; V gene: TRBV4-1
CDR3 DNA: TGCGCCAGCAGCCAAGATGCAGTGGGAACAGGGACAAACTACGAGCAGTACTTC; CDR3 protein: CASSQDAVGTGTNYEQYF; J gene: TRBJ2-7; D gene: .; clone size: .; V gene: TRBV4-1
CDR3 DNA: TGCGCCAGCAGCGTGGGGACTAGCGGGAGAAATGAGCAGTTCTTC; CDR3 protein: CASSVGTSGRNEQFF; J gene: TRBJ2-1; D gene: TRBD2; clone size: .; V gene: TRBV5-1
CDR3 DNA: TGCGCCAGCAGCTTGCGGCGGAACCCAGATACGCAGTATTTT; CDR3 protein: CASSLRRNPDTQYF; J gene: TRBJ2-3; D gene: .; clone size: .; V gene: TRBV5-1
CDR3 DNA: TGTGCCAGCAGTTTATTGGGCGTGGCAGGAAACATTCAGTACTTC; CDR3 protein: CASSLLGVAGNIQYF; J gene: TRBJ2-4; D gene: .; clone size: .; V gene: TRBV28
CDR3 DNA: TGTGCCAGCAGCCGGGTTAGCGGTACCTACGAGCAGTACTTC; CDR3 protein: CASSRVSGTYEQYF; J gene: TRBJ2-7; D gene: .; clone size: .; V gene: TRBV6-5
CDR3 DNA: TGTGCCAGCAGCCAAGGGGTTAAGCGGGATCACTCCTACAATGAGCAGTTCTTC; CDR3 protein: CASSQGVKRDHSYNEQFF; J gene: TRBJ2-1; D gene: TRBD2; clone size: .; V gene: TRBV4-2
CDR3 DNA: TGTGCCAGCAGTTTGATCCAGGGGTTGGATGAAAAACTGTTTTTT; CDR3 protein: CASSLIQGLDEKLFF; J gene: TRBJ1-4; D gene: .; clone size: .; V gene: TRBV28
CDR3 DNA: TGTGCCAGCAGCGTAGGTGGAGGGACCTACGAGCAGTACTTC; CDR3 protein: CASSVGGGTYEQYF; J gene: TRBJ2-7; D gene: .; clone size: .; V gene: TRBV9
CDR3 DNA: TGTGCCAGCCAGATGGGGCTAGCGGGAGTTAGAGGCACAGATACGCAGTATTTT; CDR3 protein: CASQMGLAGVRGTDTQYF; J gene: TRBJ2-3; D gene: TRBD2; clone size: few; V gene: TRBV11-2
CDR3 DNA: TGCGCCAGCAGTGACCTAGTTTCTTACAATGAGCAGTTCTTC; CDR3 protein: CASSDLVSYNEQFF; J gene: TRBJ2-1; D gene: .; clone size: .; V gene: TRBV10-2
CDR3 DNA: TGTGCCAGTAGACAGGGAGGCCTTTACAATGAGCAGTTCTTC; CDR3 protein: CASRQGGLYNEQFF; J gene: TRBJ2-1; D gene: .; clone size: .; V gene: TRBV6-5